This T cell receptor (beta chain) was captured by sequencing in a study of vaccination effects on CD4 cells after COVID-19. Worth noting for this clone: Its matching antigen is unknown.

Peptide-pool stimulation followed by sequencing identified expanded antigen-specific CD4+ clonotypes in the ViraFEST assay. Subsequent to a culture period of 10 to 11 days, CD4+ T cells were isolated. Two doses of either BNT162b2 or mRNA-1273 were given to each participant. A density of fewer than 2.5 million PBMC per well was used; these cells were cultured with around 11 IU/ml IL-2 and about 10 ug/ml peptides. Half the medium was replaced with IL-2 medium on days 3 and 7. Assay: immunoSEQ multiplex PCR; the TCRdb copy retains only in-frame clones and omits some. This table has fewer than 25,000 clones, around 70% appearing once. The sequences come from CD4+ T cells from PBMCs cultured with HCoV-NL63 spike peptides, collected after COVID-19 vaccination. The receptor's source is a human donor who received a COVID-19 vaccine.

CDR3: CASRPWDSNTDTQYF. CDR3 coding DNA: TGTGCCAGTAGGCCCTGGGACTCGAACACAGATACGCAGTATTTT. J is TRBJ2-3 and V is TRBV19; D is possibly TRBD2 (6 bases). Germline assignment: CDR1 LNHDA and CDR2 SQIVND (reference sequence). Between the trimmed V and J ends, which lost 6 bases and 2 bases, there was a span of 15 bases. This CDR3 has 15 amino acids.